This T cell receptor (beta chain) was sequenced in a study of response to subunit inactivated influenza vaccine. TCRdb reprocessed the RT-PCR reads via MiXCR and lists one record per CDR3 protein. This table holds 150,000 to 200,000 distinct CDR3 sequences, roughly 12% found once. This clonotype was seen more than once but under ten times. Germline loops: CDR1 SGHRS, CDR2 YFSETQ. The CDR3 loop spans 18 amino acids. V lost 4 bases, J lost 6 bases, and 15 bases stayed unmatched. The data were also submitted as part of a second study, on T cells expressing NK-cell markers. That source notes: It was by 5'RACE template switching with UMIs that TCR beta cDNA was made. An anti-gamma-delta TCR antibody restricted sorting to alpha-beta TCR T cells in several experiments.

The receptor was isolated from a man in his fifties who received an inactivated influenza vaccine. The chain recombines TRBV5-1 with TRBJ2-3; 12 bases are a match to TRBD2. The specimen was CD8+ T cells sorted from PBMCs, collected approximately 13 days after vaccination. CDR3 loop: CASSLYERLAGAGDTQYF. CDR3 DNA: TGCGCCAGCAGCCTATACGAGAGACTAGCGGGGGCTGGGGATACGCAGTATTTT.